One sample yielded the 24 T cell receptor beta chains listed below, sequenced in a study of identical twins. Each CDR3 protein gets one entry after TCRdb re-called the 5' RACE reads with MiXCR. The sample lists 200,000 to 250,000 distinct CDR3 sequences, roughly 13% occurring once. The same sample was also studied in work on yellow fever vaccine responses in identical twins.

Specimen: memory (CD45RO+) T cells sorted from blood. Source of these receptors: a woman aged 18-29 years in good health.

CDR3 nucleotides: TGCAGCGTCCCTCGACTAGCGGGGGGGCATTGGAATGAGCAGTTCTTC. Translated, it gives CSVPRLAGGHWNEQFF. This chain connects TRBV29-1 to TRBJ2-1; 14 nucleotides match TRBD2. There are 16 residues in the CDR3. Per germline, CDR1 SQVTM and CDR2 ANQGSEA. The V segment lost 6 bases and the J segment 7 bases; nucleotides outside the gene matches: 11.

The J gene is TRBJ2-3, the V gene TRBV6-4; 9 nucleotides align to TRBD2. The V and J ends lost 4 bases and 3 bases, in that order; junction bases with no gene match: 2. Germline CDR1 and CDR2: MRHNA and SNTAGT. CDR3 length equals 14 residues. The CDR3 here is CASSGAGGTDTQYF. The CDR3 DNA reads TGTGCCAGCAGTGGCGCGGGGGGGACAGATACGCAGTATTTT.

V gene TRBV4-3 combines with J gene TRBJ2-3; 7 nucleotides agree with TRBD2. This CDR3 has 15 residues. The J segment lost 0 bases and the V segment lost 3 bases, leaving 3 bases of the junction unmatched. Germline CDR1 and CDR2: LGHNA and YSLEER. CDR3: CASSQNSGSTDTQYF. In DNA, the CDR3 is TGCGCCAGCAGCCAGAATAGCGGGAGCACAGATACGCAGTATTTT.

In this sample, this clonotype turned up a few times. The V gene is TRBV28, the J gene TRBJ2-1; 9 bases line up with TRBD1. The CDR3 has 16 amino acids. Germline CDR1 is MDHEN and CDR2 is SYDVKM. With V trimmed by 3 bases and J by 4 bases, 7 bases remained unmatched. For the CDR3, the DNA is TGTGCCAGCAGTTTCGGAGACAGGGGGGGTTACAATGAGCAGTTCTTC. Translating gives CASSFGDRGGYNEQFF.

This clonotype turned up a few times. The chain combines TRBV20-1 with TRBJ2-3, with D possibly being TRBD1 (5 bases). V was cut by 2 bases and J by 2 bases, with 14 bases left in between. CDR3 length equals 15 residues. In germline, CDR1 is DFQATT, CDR2 SNEGSKA (reference sequence). The CDR3, as DNA: TGCAGTGCTAGACACTCAGGGTTAAACACAGATACGCAGTATTTT. Residues: CSARHSGLNTDTQYF.

This clonotype was counted ten times or more. This chain connects TRBV6-1 to TRBJ2-3; 11 bases map to TRBD1. The CDR3 runs to 15 residues. V shed 8 bases and J 3 bases; nucleotides not matched to a gene: 7. Germline assignment: CDR1 MNHNS and CDR2 SASEGT. Here the CDR3 reads CASPGQGDVTDTQYF. The CDR3 coding sequence is TGTGCCAGCCCGGGACAGGGGGATGTGACAGATACGCAGTATTTT.

This chain uses TRBV2 with TRBJ2-3; 10 positions match TRBD2. The trim removed 3 bases at V and 5 bases at J, leaving 11 bases unmatched. Germline V gene lookup returns CDR1 SNHLY and CDR2 FYNNEI. CDR3 length: 17 amino acids. The CDR3 loop reads CASSDPRLAGVGDTQYF. CDR3 DNA sequence: TGTGCCAGCAGTGACCCCCGCCTAGCGGGAGTTGGAGATACGCAGTATTTT.

The rearrangement joins TRBV7-9 to TRBJ2-2, with 8 positions matching TRBD2. Germline V gives CDR1 SEHNR, CDR2 FQNEAQ (reference sequence). After removal of 5 bases from V and 3 bases from J, the junction contained 5 bases not matched to a gene. This CDR3 comprises 15 residues. CDR3 in amino acids: CASSRPAGDTGELFF. CDR3 in DNA: TGTGCCAGCAGCCGTCCAGCGGGGGACACCGGGGAGCTGTTTTTT.

This clonotype was observed a handful of times. The chain employs TRBV20-1 and TRBJ2-3; D possibly corresponds to TRBD1 (5 bases). In germline, CDR1 is DFQATT, CDR2 SNEGSKA (reference sequence). V was cut by 0 bases and J by 4 bases, with 17 bases left in between. The length of the CDR3 is 16 residues. This CDR3 reads CSARDLDLRVPDTQYF. The DNA of the CDR3 is TGCAGTGCTAGAGACCTCGACCTCAGGGTCCCAGATACGCAGTATTTT.

This clonotype was seen a few times. V gene TRBV7-2 combines with J gene TRBJ2-1; 10 nucleotides line up with TRBD1. The CDR3 has 17 residues. The V segment lost 5 bases and the J segment 6 bases; nucleotides outside the gene matches: 13. Germline assignment: CDR1 SGHTA and CDR2 FQGNSA. DNA for the CDR3: TGTGCCAGCAGCCCGGGACAGGGGAGAGAAAAGGGCAATGAGCAGTTCTTC. The encoded protein is CASSPGQGREKGNEQFF. Using reference TRBV7-2 and TRBJ2-1 for the parts outside the CDR3, the full variable domain is GAGVSQSPSNKVTEKGKDVELRCDPISGHTALYWYRQSLGQGLEFLIYFQGNSAPDKSGLPSDRFSAERTGGSVSTLTIQRTQQEDSAVYLCASSPGQGREKGNEQFFGPGTRLTVL.

This clonotype was recorded many times. The V gene is TRBV27, the J gene TRBJ2-3, with D uncertain. This CDR3 is built from 12 residues. The germline CDR1 and CDR2 sequences are MNHEY and SMNVEV (reference sequence). Trimming pared 5 bases from V and 0 bases from J, leaving 3 bases between. The CDR3 DNA is TGTGCCAGCAGTAAGAGCACAGATACGCAGTATTTT. Its translation is CASSKSTDTQYF.

This clonotype was counted at least ten times. This sequence joins TRBV12-3 or TRBV12-4 and TRBJ1-5; tentative D call: TRBD1 (6 bases). The CDR3 extends over 14 amino acids. The ends were cut back, 7 bases at V and 0 bases at J, with 10 bases in the middle. Here the CDR3 reads CASNPDSSNQPQHF. CDR3 in DNA: TGTGCCAGCAACCCGGACAGTAGCAATCAGCCCCAGCATTTT.

The rearrangement joins TRBV4-3 to TRBJ2-1; D is uncertain. Trimming removed 1 base from V and 10 bases from J, with 17 bases in between. This CDR3 comprises 15 residues. Germline loops: CDR1 LGHNA, CDR2 YSLEER. The chain's CDR3 is CASSQATKSDKEQFF. The CDR3 nucleotides read TGCGCCAGCAGCCAAGCCACCAAGTCCGATAAGGAGCAGTTCTTC.

This sequence joins TRBV7-8 and TRBJ1-2; D remains ambiguous. Germline CDR1 and CDR2: SGHVS and FQNEAQ. The CDR3 has 13 amino acids. Trimming cost V 5 bases and J 7 bases, with 14 bases left between them. DNA for the CDR3: TGTGCCAGCAGCCGAGACATTTGGTCTGGCTACACCTTC. It codes for CASSRDIWSGYTF.

This clonotype was seen repeatedly, ten times or more. This chain links TRBV7-6 with TRBJ2-1; 7 bases match TRBD2. The CDR3 spans 16 residues. The V and J ends lost 0 bases and 6 bases, in that order; junction bases with no gene match: 8. Germline CDR1 SGHVS, CDR2 FNYEAQ. CDR3 nucleotides: TGTGCCAGCAGCTTAGCCTTTCGTGGGGGGGTCAATGAGCAGTTCTTC. As protein: CASSLAFRGGVNEQFF.

This clonotype has a handful of counts. The chain uses TRBV5-1 and TRBJ2-3; TRBD2 aligns across 13 bases. With 4 bases clipped from V and 2 bases from J, the junction kept 7 bases outside the gene matches. There are 17 residues in the CDR3. Germline-derived CDR1 and CDR2 are SGHRS and YFSETQ. The CDR3: CASSPRLAGGSTDTQYF. The CDR3 DNA sequence: TGCGCCAGCAGCCCAAGACTAGCGGGGGGCTCCACAGATACGCAGTATTTT.

The rearrangement links TRBV6-2 or TRBV6-3 to TRBJ2-1; 7 bases are a match to TRBD2. The CDR3 consists of 14 residues. The V segment lost 6 bases and the J segment 12 bases; nucleotides outside the gene matches: 14. Looked up from germline, CDR1 is MNHEY and CDR2 is SVGEGT. The CDR3 coding sequence is TGTGCCAGCAGGCCTAGCGGCCCGGGTACAGGGCAGTTCTTC. This gives the protein CASRPSGPGTGQFF.

The rearrangement joins TRBV7-9 to TRBJ2-1; the match to TRBD1 covers 8 bases. V lost 5 bases to trimming and J lost 2 bases; unmatched junction nucleotides: 5. There are 15 residues in the CDR3. Germline V gives CDR1 SEHNR, CDR2 FQNEAQ (reference sequence). The CDR3 DNA follows: TGTGCCAGCAGCCCTCGGACAGGGCCCTACAATGAGCAGTTCTTC. Protein product: CASSPRTGPYNEQFF.

This clonotype was counted between two and nine times. The V and J genes are TRBV3-1 and TRBJ2-7; no clear D gene. The V gene lost 4 bases and the J gene lost 2 bases, with 6 bases spanning the gap. The V gene's germline CDR1 is LGHDT and CDR2 YNNKEL (reference sequence). The CDR3 has 12 residues. The CDR3 coding sequence is TGTGCCAGCAGCCTCATCGCCTACGAGCAGTACTTC. It encodes CASSLIAYEQYF.

Only a few counts were recorded for this clonotype. This chain uses TRBV20-1 with TRBJ2-2; perhaps TRBD2 as D (5 bases). The CDR3 sequence is 14 residues long. Deletions cut 5 bases from V and 1 base from J, with 11 bases between. Per germline, CDR1 DFQATT and CDR2 SNEGSKA (reference sequence). The CDR3 DNA follows: TGCAGTGCTCCGTTTCGGGGGAACACCGGGGAGCTGTTTTTT. Protein product: CSAPFRGNTGELFF.

This clonotype was seen more than once but under ten times. The chain combines TRBV3-1 with TRBJ2-3; D may be TRBD1 or TRBD2 (5 bases each). The CDR3 sequence is 17 residues long. The V gene's germline CDR1 is LGHDT and CDR2 YNNKEL (reference sequence). The ends were cut back, 0 bases at V and 4 bases at J, with 17 bases in the middle. The CDR3 loop reads CASSQEGVANRADTQYF. CDR3 coding DNA: TGTGCCAGCAGCCAAGAGGGGGTAGCCAATCGCGCAGATACGCAGTATTTT.

The gene calls are TRBV4-2 and TRBJ1-1; D may be TRBD1 (5 bases). Germline CDR1 is LGHNA and CDR2 is YNFKEQ. CDR3 length equals 17 residues. The V end was cut by 3 bases, the J end by 6 bases, with 23 bases between. CDR3: CASSQPTYRTLWAEAFF. The CDR3 bases are TGTGCCAGCAGCCAGCCCACCTACAGGACACTCTGGGCTGAAGCTTTCTTT.

The genes are TRBV7-9 and TRBJ1-1, with 9 nucleotides matching TRBD1. V dropped 4 bases and J dropped 6; count of bases not matched to a gene: 6. Per germline, CDR1 SEHNR and CDR2 FQNEAQ (reference sequence). The CDR3 contains 14 residues. CDR3 protein: CASSSPDRGPEAFF. The CDR3, as DNA: TGTGCCAGCAGCTCCCCGGACAGGGGCCCTGAAGCTTTCTTT.

This clonotype was picked up a small number of times. V usage is TRBV6-6 and J usage is TRBJ2-1; D unclear. Germline CDR1 and CDR2: MNHNY and SVGAGI (reference sequence). V was clipped by 5 bases and J by 10 bases, with 12 bases between them. The CDR3 has 12 amino acids. The CDR3 loop is CASSRRLVEQFF. Written as DNA, the CDR3 is TGTGCCAGCAGTCGCCGACTCGTAGAGCAGTTCTTC.